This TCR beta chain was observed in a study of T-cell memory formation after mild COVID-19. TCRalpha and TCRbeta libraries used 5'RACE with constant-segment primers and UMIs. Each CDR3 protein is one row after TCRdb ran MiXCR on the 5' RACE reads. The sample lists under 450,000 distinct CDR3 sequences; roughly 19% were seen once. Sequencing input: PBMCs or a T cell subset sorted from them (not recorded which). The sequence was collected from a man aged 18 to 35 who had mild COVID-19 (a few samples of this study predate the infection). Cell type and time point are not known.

The DNA of the CDR3 is TGTGCCAGCAGCCTCCACAGGGTAGGCACCGGGGAGCTGTTTTTT. Translated, it gives CASSLHRVGTGELFF. The genes are TRBV11-2 and TRBJ2-2; tentative D call: TRBD1 (6 bases). From germline, CDR1 is SGHAT and CDR2 FQNNGV. The CDR3 consists of 15 residues. V lost 5 bases, J lost 4 bases, and 14 bases lay in between.